This entry features one T cell receptor (beta chain) sequence. Its matching antigen is unknown. The sample is drawn from a study of T cell repertoires in cytomegalovirus infection. For the study at large: In public TCR beta signatures, there were indications of both CMV infection and matching HLA type.

TCRdb re-derived calls from the reads in MiXCR, one entry per CDR3 protein. This table holds about 680,000 distinct CDR3 sequences, 24% found once. The study, taken as a whole, reports: It was HLA-C-restricted CMV-specific TCR beta clonotypes that dominated the response ex vivo.

V lost 0 bases to trimming and J lost 0 bases, with 9 bases between them. The CDR3 runs 16 residues. From germline, CDR1 is SGDLS and CDR2 YYNGEE. Sequencing input: CD8+ T cells from PBMCs. V is TRBV9 and J is TRBJ2-2; D is undetermined. This TCR came from a human donor in good health (CMV status not recorded). Some clones in this sample may be carry-over from other donors' samples. The CDR3 is CASSVEAGPNTGELFF. The CDR3 nucleotides read TGTGCCAGCAGCGTAGAGGCAGGTCCGAACACCGGGGAGCTGTTTTTT.